These 23 T cell receptor beta chains originate from one sample sequenced in a study of cytomegalovirus exposure and HLA in healthy donors. Use of 60 Vbeta and 13 Jbeta primers characterized the PCR. Sequencing used immunoSEQ multiplex PCR; TCRdb keeps in-frame clones, though not all of them. The table lists some 200,000 clones. The sequenced sample was PBMCs. These receptors were taken from a man aged 25-40 years in good health and CMV-seronegative.

The V call is TRBV6-4, the J call TRBJ2-3; 7 bases match TRBD2. The length of the CDR3 is 13 residues. From germline, CDR1 is MRHNA and CDR2 SNTAGT. With V trimmed by 2 bases and J by 5 bases, 1 base remained unmatched. The CDR3 loop reads CASSDGGGDTQYF. The CDR3 region has the DNA TGTGCCAGCAGTGACGGGGGGGGAGATACGCAGTATTTT.

The CDR3 is CASSRGQGKNEKLFF. For the CDR3, the DNA is TGTGCCAGCAGCAGGGGACAGGGGAAGAATGAAAAACTGTTTTTT. J is TRBJ1-4 and V is TRBV5-5, with 10 bases that match TRBD1. The germline CDR1 and CDR2 sequences are SGHKS and YYEKEE (reference sequence). The ends lost 4 bases at V and 5 bases at J; junction bases unmatched: 5. The CDR3 has 15 amino acids. Supplemented by reference TRBV5-5 and TRBJ1-4, the full variable domain reads DAGVTQSPTHLIKTRGQQVTLRCSPISGHKSVSWYQQVLGQGPQFIFQYYEKEERGRGNFPDRFSARQFPNYSSELNVNALLLGDSALYLCASSRGQGKNEKLFFGSGTQLSVL.

The rearrangement links TRBV5-1 to TRBJ2-7; 8 bases match TRBD1. Per the germline V gene, CDR1 is SGHRS and CDR2 is YFSETQ. V dropped 4 bases and J dropped 6; count of bases not matched to a gene: 12. CDR3 length equals 15 residues. The CDR3 here is CASSPGQAPTREQYF. In DNA form, the CDR3 reads TGCGCCAGCAGCCCGGGACAGGCTCCGACTCGCGAGCAGTACTTC. The variable domain in full, with the rest retrieved from reference TRBV5-1 and TRBJ2-7, is KAGVTQTPRYLIKTRGQQVTLSCSPISGHRSVSWYQQTPGQGLQFLFEYFSETQRNKGNFPGRFSGRQFSNSRSEMNVSTLELGDSALYLCASSPGQAPTREQYFGPGTRLTVT.

This chain connects TRBV7-6 to TRBJ2-7; TRBD2 matches at 9 bases. The CDR3 runs to 15 residues. The germline CDR1 and CDR2 sequences are SGHVS and FNYEAQ. J was trimmed by 3 bases and V by 6 bases; bases with no gene match: 9. The CDR3 loop reads CASSQAGGLFYEQYF. CDR3 coding DNA: TGTGCCAGCAGTCAAGCGGGAGGTCTATTCTACGAGCAGTACTTC.

This rearrangement joins TRBV4-1 to TRBJ1-5, with D maybe TRBD1 (5 bases). Trimming left V 5 bases short and J 7 bases short, with 15 bases between. Germline CDR1 MGHRA, CDR2 YSYEKL. The CDR3 runs to 14 residues. CDR3 DNA: TGCGCCAGCAGCTCGCAAGTGGAGGGGCAGCCCCAGCATTTT. It yields the protein CASSSQVEGQPQHF.

Worth noting for this clone: The same CDR3 can be traced to other DNA sequences in this sample. The J gene is TRBJ1-3, the V gene TRBV7-2, with 9 bases fitting TRBD1. With V trimmed by 2 bases and J by 0 bases, 5 bases remained unmatched. The V gene's germline CDR1 is SGHTA and CDR2 FQGNSA. The CDR3 extends over 17 amino acids. CDR3 region: CASSLSGTGFSGNTIYF. CDR3 DNA: TGTGCCAGCAGCTTAAGTGGGACAGGGTTCTCTGGAAACACCATATATTTT.

This chain connects TRBV7-6 to TRBJ2-7, with 9 bases aligning to TRBD1. The CDR3 loop spans 12 amino acids. V shed 6 bases, J shed 7 bases, and the junction held 4 bases outside the gene matches. Germline loops: CDR1 SGHVS, CDR2 FNYEAQ. CDR3 in DNA: TGTGCCAGCAGTAGGACAGGGGATGAGCAGTACTTC. It translates to CASSRTGDEQYF.

The CDR3 nucleotides read TGCGCCAGCAGCCAAGTGTCTTCGAGGGGGACTAATGAAAAACTGTTTTTT. Its translation is CASSQVSSRGTNEKLFF. The chain couples TRBV4-1 to TRBJ1-4; tentative D call: TRBD1 (6 bases). Trimming stripped 1 base from V and 2 bases from J, with 14 bases between. This CDR3 region has 17 residues. Germline V gives CDR1 MGHRA, CDR2 YSYEKL.

The chain links TRBV30 to TRBJ1-3; D perhaps matches TRBD1 (5 bases). Per germline, CDR1 GTSNPN and CDR2 SVGIG (reference sequence). V was trimmed by 5 bases and J by 2 bases, leaving 10 bases between them. The CDR3 contains 13 residues. CDR3 sequence (DNA): TGTGCCTGGGAAGGGGATACTGGAAACACCATATATTTT. Translated: CAWEGDTGNTIYF.

The chain uses TRBV12-5 and TRBJ1-4; D perhaps matches TRBD1 (6 bases). The CDR3 runs 15 residues. CDR1 is LGHNT, CDR2 FRNRAP, per germline. Trimming removed 6 bases at V and 4 bases at J, with 15 bases between. The CDR3 spells CASGQRGRVNEKLFF. The CDR3 DNA reads as TGTGCTAGTGGACAAAGGGGGAGGGTTAATGAAAAACTGTTTTTT.

Points on this clone: Different DNA sequences within this sample yield the same CDR3. The rearrangement uses TRBV18 and TRBJ1-2; D unclear. Trimming cost V 0 bases and J 4 bases, with 9 bases left between them. Germline V gene lookup returns CDR1 KGHSH and CDR2 LQKENI. This CDR3 has 14 amino acids. CDR3 nucleotide sequence: TGTGCCAGCTCACCACCCACAGAGAGCTATGGCTACACCTTC. Amino acid sequence: CASSPPTESYGYTF. Combining the CDR3 with reference TRBV18 and TRBJ1-2 gives the whole variable domain NAGVMQNPRHLVRRRGQEARLRCSPMKGHSHVYWYRQLPEEGLKFMVYLQKENIIDESGMPKERFSAEFPKEGPSILRIQQVVRGDSAAYFCASSPPTESYGYTFGSGTRLTVV.

The V call is TRBV7-4, the J call TRBJ2-7; weak D call: TRBD2 (6 bases). Trimming took 1 base from V and 0 from J, leaving 19 bases between them. This CDR3 is built from 18 residues. Per germline, CDR1 SGHVT and CDR2 SQSDAQ. The CDR3 bases are TGTGCCAGCAGCTTAGTGGTAGTCGGCGGGAAGTTCTCCTACGAGCAGTACTTC. Protein product: CASSLVVVGGKFSYEQYF.

The V gene is TRBV7-6, the J gene TRBJ1-5; the D is unclear. The CDR3 is 13 amino acids. Germline assignment: CDR1 SGHVS and CDR2 FNYEAQ. Trimming took 5 bases from V and 8 from J, leaving 13 bases between them. The CDR3 nucleotides are TGTGCCAGCAGCCCGGGGTTAAGGGAGCCCCAGCATTTT. Protein sequence: CASSPGLREPQHF.

The rearrangement links TRBV18 to TRBJ2-2; possibly TRBD1 for D (5 bases). Trimming left V 0 bases short and J 4 bases short, with 15 bases between. The CDR3 runs 17 residues. The germline V gene has CDR1 KGHSH and CDR2 LQKENI. CDR3 nucleotides: TGTGCCAGCTCACCACCAGGATCAGGGCGTATCACCGGGGAGCTGTTTTTT. This gives the protein CASSPPGSGRITGELFF.

J is TRBJ1-1 and V is TRBV7-8, with D tentatively TRBD1 (6 bases). CDR1 and CDR2 (germline): SGHVS, FQNEAQ. CDR3 size: 16 residues. The V end was cut by 4 bases, the J end by 1 base, with 16 bases between. The CDR3 spells CASSSALAGENTEAFF. The CDR3 nucleotides are TGTGCCAGCAGCTCGGCTTTGGCAGGGGAGAACACTGAAGCTTTCTTT. Based on the CDR3 plus reference TRBV7-8 and TRBJ1-1, the full variable domain is GAGVSQSPRYKVAKRGQDVALRCDPISGHVSLFWYQQALGQGPEFLTYFQNEAQLDKSGLPSDRFFAERPEGSVSTLKIQRTQQEDSAVYLCASSSALAGENTEAFFGQGTRLTVV.

The rearrangement links TRBV6-1 to TRBJ2-1, with TRBD2 matching 12 bases. Germline values: CDR1 MNHNS, CDR2 SASEGT. V lost 6 bases and J lost 4; bases outside the gene matches: 4. This CDR3 has 15 residues. The DNA for the CDR3 is TGTGCCAGCAGCCGACTAGCGGGAGCTTACAATGAGCAGTTCTTC. Amino acids: CASSRLAGAYNEQFF.

The CDR3 loop reads CASSAGLQNTEAFF. The CDR3 region has the DNA TGCGCCAGCAGCGCAGGGCTCCAGAACACTGAAGCTTTCTTT. The chain joins TRBV5-1 to TRBJ1-1; perhaps TRBD1 as D (5 bases). The CDR3 contains 14 residues. CDR1 SGHRS and CDR2 YFSETQ come from the germline V gene. V was trimmed by 4 bases and J by 1 base, leaving 11 bases between them.

V is TRBV5-1 and J is TRBJ1-1, with D maybe TRBD1 (5 bases). Deletions cut 7 bases from V and 1 base from J, with 14 bases between. This CDR3 is built from 14 residues. CDR1 is SGHRS, CDR2 YFSETQ, per germline. Written as DNA, the CDR3 is TGCGCCAGCGGGGGGTGGGGGGAGAACACTGAAGCTTTCTTT. This gives the protein CASGGWGENTEAFF.

The chain uses TRBV29-1 and TRBJ1-1; D not resolved. Germline V gives CDR1 SQVTM, CDR2 ANQGSEA. CDR3 size: 11 residues. The CDR3 nucleotides are TGCACCGGAGGGAAGGTCACTGAAGCTTTCTTT. Translating gives CTGGKVTEAFF.

J is TRBJ1-5 and V is TRBV4-1; no reliable D call. V was clipped by 0 bases and J by 0 bases, with 9 bases between them. Germline V gene lookup returns CDR1 MGHRA and CDR2 YSYEKL. This CDR3 comprises 16 residues. DNA of the CDR3: TGCGCCAGCAGCCAAGATCCGGGGAGTAGCAATCAGCCCCAGCATTTT. This encodes CASSQDPGSSNQPQHF.

Concerning this clone: Distinct nucleotide sequences in the sample also encode this CDR3. J is TRBJ1-5 and V is TRBV7-2; tentative D call: TRBD1 (6 bases). The CDR3 is 15 residues long. Germline CDR1 reads SGHTA; CDR2 reads FQGNSA. V was pared by 1 base and J by 0 bases, with 7 bases between. This CDR3 is CASSLDRDSNQPQHF. CDR3 DNA sequence: TGTGCCAGCAGCTTAGACAGGGATAGCAATCAGCCCCAGCATTTT.

This chain connects TRBV27 to TRBJ2-7; the D gene is possibly TRBD2 (6 bases). The CDR3 has 14 amino acids. Deletions cut 4 bases from V and 0 bases from J, with 10 bases between. Germline V CDR1 and CDR2: MNHEY, SMNVEV (reference sequence). CDR3 amino acids: CASSSGVPSYEQYF. CDR3 in DNA: TGTGCCAGCAGTTCGGGGGTCCCCTCCTACGAGCAGTACTTC.

The chain uses TRBV10-3 and TRBJ1-1, with D tentatively TRBD1 (6 bases). Per germline, CDR1 ENHRY and CDR2 SYGVKD. The CDR3 is made up of 15 amino acids. Trimming stripped 5 bases from V and 0 bases from J, with 13 bases between. For the CDR3, the DNA is TGTGCCATCAGTTTAGGGGGACCTCTGAACACTGAAGCTTTCTTT. As protein: CAISLGGPLNTEAFF.